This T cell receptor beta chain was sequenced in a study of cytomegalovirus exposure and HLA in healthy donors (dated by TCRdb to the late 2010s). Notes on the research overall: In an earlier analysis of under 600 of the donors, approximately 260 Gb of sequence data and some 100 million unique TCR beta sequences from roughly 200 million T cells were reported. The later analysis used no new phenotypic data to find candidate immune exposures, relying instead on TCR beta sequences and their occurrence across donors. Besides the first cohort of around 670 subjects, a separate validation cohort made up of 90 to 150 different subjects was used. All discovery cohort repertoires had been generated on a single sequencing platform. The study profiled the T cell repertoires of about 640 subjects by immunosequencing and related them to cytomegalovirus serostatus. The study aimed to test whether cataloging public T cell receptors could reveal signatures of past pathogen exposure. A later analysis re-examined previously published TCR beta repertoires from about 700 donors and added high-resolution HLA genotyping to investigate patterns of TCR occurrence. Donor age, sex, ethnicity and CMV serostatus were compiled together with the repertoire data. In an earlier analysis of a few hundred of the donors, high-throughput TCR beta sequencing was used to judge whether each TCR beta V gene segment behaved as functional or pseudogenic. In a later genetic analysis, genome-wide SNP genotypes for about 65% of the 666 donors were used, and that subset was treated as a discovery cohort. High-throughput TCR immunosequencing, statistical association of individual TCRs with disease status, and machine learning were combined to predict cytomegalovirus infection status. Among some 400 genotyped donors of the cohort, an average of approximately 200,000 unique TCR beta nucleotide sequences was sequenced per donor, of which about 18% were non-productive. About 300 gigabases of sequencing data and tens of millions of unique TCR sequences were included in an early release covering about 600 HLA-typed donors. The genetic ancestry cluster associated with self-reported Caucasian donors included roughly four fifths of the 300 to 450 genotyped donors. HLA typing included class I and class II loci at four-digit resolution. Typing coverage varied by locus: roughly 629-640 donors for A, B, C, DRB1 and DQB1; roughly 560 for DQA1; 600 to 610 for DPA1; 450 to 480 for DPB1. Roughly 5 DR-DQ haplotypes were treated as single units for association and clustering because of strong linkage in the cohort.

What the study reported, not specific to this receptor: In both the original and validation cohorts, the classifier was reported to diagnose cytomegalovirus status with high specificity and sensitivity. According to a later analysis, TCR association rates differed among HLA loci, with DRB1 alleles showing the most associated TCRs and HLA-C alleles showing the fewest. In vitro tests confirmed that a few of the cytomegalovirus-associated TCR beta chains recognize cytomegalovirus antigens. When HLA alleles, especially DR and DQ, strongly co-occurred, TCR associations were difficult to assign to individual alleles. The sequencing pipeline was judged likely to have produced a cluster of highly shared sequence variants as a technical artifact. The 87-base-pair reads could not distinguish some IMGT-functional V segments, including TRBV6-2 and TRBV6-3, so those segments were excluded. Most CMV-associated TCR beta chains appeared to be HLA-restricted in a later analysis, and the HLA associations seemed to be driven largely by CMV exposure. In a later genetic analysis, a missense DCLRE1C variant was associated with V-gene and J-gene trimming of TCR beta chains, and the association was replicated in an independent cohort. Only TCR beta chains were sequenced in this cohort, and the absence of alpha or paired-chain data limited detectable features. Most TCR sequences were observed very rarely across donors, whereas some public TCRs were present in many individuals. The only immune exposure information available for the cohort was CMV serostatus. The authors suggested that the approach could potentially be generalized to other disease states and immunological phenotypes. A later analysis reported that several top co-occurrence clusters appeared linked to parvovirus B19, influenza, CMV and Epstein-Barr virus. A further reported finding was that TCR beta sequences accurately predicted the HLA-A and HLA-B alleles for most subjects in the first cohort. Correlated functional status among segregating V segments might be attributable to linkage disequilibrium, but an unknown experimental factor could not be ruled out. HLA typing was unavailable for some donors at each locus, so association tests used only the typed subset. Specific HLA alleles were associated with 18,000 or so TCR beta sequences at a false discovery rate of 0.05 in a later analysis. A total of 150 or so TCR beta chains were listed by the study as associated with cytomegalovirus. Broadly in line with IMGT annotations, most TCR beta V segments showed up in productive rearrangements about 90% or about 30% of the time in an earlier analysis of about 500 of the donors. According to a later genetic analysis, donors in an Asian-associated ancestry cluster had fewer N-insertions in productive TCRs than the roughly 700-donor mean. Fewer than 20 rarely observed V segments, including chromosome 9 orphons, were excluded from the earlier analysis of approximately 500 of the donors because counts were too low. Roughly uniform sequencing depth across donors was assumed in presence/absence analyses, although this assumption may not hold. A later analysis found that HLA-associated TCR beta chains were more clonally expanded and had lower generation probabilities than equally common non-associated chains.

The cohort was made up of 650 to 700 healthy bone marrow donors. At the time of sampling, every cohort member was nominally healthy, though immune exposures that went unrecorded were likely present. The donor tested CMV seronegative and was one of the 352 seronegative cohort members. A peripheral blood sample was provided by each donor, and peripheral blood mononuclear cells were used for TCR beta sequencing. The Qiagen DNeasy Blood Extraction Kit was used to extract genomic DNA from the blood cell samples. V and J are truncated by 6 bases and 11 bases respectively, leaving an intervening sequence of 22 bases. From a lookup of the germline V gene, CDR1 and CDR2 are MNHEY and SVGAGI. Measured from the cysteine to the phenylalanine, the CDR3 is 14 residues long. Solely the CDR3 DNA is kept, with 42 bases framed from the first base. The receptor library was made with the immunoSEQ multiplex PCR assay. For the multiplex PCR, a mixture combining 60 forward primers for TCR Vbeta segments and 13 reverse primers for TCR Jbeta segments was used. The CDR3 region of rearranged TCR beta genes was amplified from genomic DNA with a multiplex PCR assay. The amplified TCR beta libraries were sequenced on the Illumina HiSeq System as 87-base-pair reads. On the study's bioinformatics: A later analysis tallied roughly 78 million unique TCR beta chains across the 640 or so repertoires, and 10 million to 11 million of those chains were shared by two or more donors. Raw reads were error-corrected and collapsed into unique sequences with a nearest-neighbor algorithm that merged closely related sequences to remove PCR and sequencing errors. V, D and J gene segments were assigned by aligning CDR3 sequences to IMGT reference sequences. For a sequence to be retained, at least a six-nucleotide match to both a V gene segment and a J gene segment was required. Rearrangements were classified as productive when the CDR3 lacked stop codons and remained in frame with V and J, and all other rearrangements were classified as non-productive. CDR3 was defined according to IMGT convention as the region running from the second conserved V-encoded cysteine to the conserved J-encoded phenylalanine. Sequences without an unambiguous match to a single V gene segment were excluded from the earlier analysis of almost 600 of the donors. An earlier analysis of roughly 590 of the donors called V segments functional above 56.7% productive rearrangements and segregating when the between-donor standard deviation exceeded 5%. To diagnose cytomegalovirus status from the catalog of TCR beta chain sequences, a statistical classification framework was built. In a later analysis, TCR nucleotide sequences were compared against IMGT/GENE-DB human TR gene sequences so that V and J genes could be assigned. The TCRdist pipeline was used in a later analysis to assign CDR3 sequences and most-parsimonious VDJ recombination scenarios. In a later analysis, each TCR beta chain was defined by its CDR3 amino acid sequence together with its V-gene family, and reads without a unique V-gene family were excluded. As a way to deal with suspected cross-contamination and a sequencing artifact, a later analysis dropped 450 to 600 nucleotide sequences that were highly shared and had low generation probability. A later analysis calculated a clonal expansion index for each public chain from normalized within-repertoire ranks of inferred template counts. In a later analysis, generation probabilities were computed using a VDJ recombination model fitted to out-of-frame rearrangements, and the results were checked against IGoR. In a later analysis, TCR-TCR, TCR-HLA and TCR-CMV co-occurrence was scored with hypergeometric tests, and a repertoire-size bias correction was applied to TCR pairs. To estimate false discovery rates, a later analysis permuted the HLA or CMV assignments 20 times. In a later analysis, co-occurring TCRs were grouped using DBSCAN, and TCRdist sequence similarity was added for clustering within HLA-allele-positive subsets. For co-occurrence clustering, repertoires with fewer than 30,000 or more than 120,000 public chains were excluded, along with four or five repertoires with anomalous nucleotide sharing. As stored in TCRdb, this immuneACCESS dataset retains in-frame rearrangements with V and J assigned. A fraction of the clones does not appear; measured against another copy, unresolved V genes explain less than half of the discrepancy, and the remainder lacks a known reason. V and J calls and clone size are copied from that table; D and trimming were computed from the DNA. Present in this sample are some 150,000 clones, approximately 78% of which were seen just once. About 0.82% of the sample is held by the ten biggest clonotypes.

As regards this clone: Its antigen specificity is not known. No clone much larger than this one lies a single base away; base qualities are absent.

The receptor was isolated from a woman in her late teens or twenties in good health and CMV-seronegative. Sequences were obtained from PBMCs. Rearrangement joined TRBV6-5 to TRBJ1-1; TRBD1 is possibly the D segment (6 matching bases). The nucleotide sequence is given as TGTGCCAGCAGCTCCGGGGACGACAGGTCCTGGGCTTTCTTT. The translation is CASSSGDDRSWAFF.